The 28 T cell receptor beta chains given below trace back to one sample, sequenced in a study of T cell responses to AZD1222 COVID-19 vaccine. This table comes from immunoSEQ multiplex PCR, and its TCRdb copy is limited to in-frame clones, with some not included. The repertoire consists of tens of thousands of clones, with about 88% occurring once and the leading ten covering over 15%. Sequenced material: peripheral blood, taken on day 0 of AZD1222 vaccination. Every receptor here comes from an adult in good health.

The CDR3 nucleotides are TGTGCCATCTCTGGGACAGGGATTATGAACACTGAAGCTTTCTTT. This sequence encodes CAISGTGIMNTEAFF. The rearrangement joins TRBV6-1 to TRBJ1-1, with 9 bases aligning to TRBD1. CDR1 and CDR2 (germline): MNHNS, SASEGT. The CDR3 covers 15 residues. Trimming at V came to 10 bases and at J to 0 bases, leaving 9 bases not matched to a gene.

The genes are TRBV4-3 and TRBJ1-1; possible D gene TRBD1, 5 bases. Germline lookup yields CDR1 LGHNA and CDR2 YSLEER. The CDR3 extends over 15 amino acids. Between the trimmed V and J ends, which lost 1 base and 3 bases, there was a span of 12 bases. The CDR3 sequence: CASSQVGLPDTEAFF. The CDR3 nucleotides read TGCGCCAGCAGCCAAGTGGGACTGCCGGACACTGAAGCTTTCTTT.

The chain joins TRBV27 to TRBJ2-1; D gene ambiguous. CDR3 length equals 14 residues. Germline assignment: CDR1 MNHEY and CDR2 SMNVEV (reference sequence). The V gene lost 2 bases and the J gene lost 0 bases, with 5 bases spanning the gap. CDR3 sequence reads: CASSLVSSYNEQFF. CDR3 DNA sequence: TGTGCCAGCAGTTTAGTCAGCTCCTACAATGAGCAGTTCTTC.

The chain combines TRBV4-1 with TRBJ2-6, with D hard to call. CDR3 length: 13 residues. CDR1 is MGHRA, CDR2 YSYEKL, per germline. The V and J ends lost 11 bases and 1 base respectively, with 9 bases between them. The CDR3 DNA reads as TGCGCCGTTGGGAATTCTGGGGCCAACGTCCTGACTTTC. This codes for CAVGNSGANVLTF.

This rearrangement joins TRBV19 to TRBJ2-7, with D possibly TRBD1 on 6 matching bases. With 6 bases removed from V and 2 bases from J, the gap between germline ends came to 20 bases. Per germline, CDR1 LNHDA and CDR2 SQIVND (reference sequence). The CDR3 runs to 16 residues. The CDR3 region is CASSPLPGTPTYEQYF. The CDR3, as DNA: TGTGCCAGTAGCCCACTCCCCGGGACACCTACCTACGAGCAGTACTTC.

This chain connects TRBV5-1 to TRBJ1-1; no clear D. Germline V gives CDR1 SGHRS, CDR2 YFSETQ. The V and J ends lost 1 base and 0 bases respectively, with 10 bases between them. The CDR3 is 15 residues long. The CDR3 bases are TGCGCCAGCAGCTTGTTGGCGCCTATGAACACTGAAGCTTTCTTT. Encoded protein: CASSLLAPMNTEAFF.

This clone was detected once. This rearrangement joins TRBV15 to TRBJ2-1; the D is unclear. This CDR3 is built from 13 residues. Trimming removed 4 bases at V and 9 bases at J, with 13 bases between. CDR1 and CDR2 from the germline V gene are LNHNV and YYDKDF (reference sequence). CDR3 in amino acids: CATSTRTSLEQFF. The CDR3 bases are TGTGCCACCAGCACCAGGACCAGCCTTGAGCAGTTCTTC.

The chain couples TRBV19 to TRBJ2-2; D call uncertain. Between the trimmed V and J ends, which lost 3 bases and 4 bases, there was a span of 9 bases. The CDR3 covers 14 residues. Germline V gene lookup returns CDR1 LNHDA and CDR2 SQIVND (reference sequence). The CDR3 protein is CASSIYQGTGELFF. In nucleotides, the CDR3 is TGTGCCAGTAGTATCTACCAAGGCACCGGGGAGCTGTTTTTT.

The V and J genes are TRBV10-3 and TRBJ2-2; 10 nucleotides line up with TRBD2. CDR1 and CDR2 from the germline V gene are ENHRY and SYGVKD. V was pared by 6 bases and J by 4 bases, with 2 bases of the junction left unmatched. This CDR3 region has 14 residues. This chain's CDR3 is CAISSGRGTGELFF. The CDR3 DNA follows: TGTGCCATCAGCAGCGGGAGGGGCACCGGGGAGCTGTTTTTT.

The CDR3 bases are TGTGCCAGCAGTTACACCAGGGGAGGATTCCACACCATATATTTT. Protein: CASSYTRGGFHTIYF. V gene TRBV6-5 combines with J gene TRBJ1-3, with a possible D match to TRBD1 (6 bases). Germline V gene lookup returns CDR1 MNHEY and CDR2 SVGAGI. Deletions cut 2 bases from V and 8 bases from J, with 16 bases between. This CDR3 has 15 residues.

The chain recombines TRBV7-9 with TRBJ1-1; D is perhaps TRBD1 (5 bases). The CDR3 has 16 residues. Per the germline V gene, CDR1 is SEHNR and CDR2 is FQNEAQ (reference sequence). V lost 5 bases and J 1 base, leaving 17 bases between the germline ends. The CDR3 reads CASSPETGTENTEAFF. Written as DNA, the CDR3 is TGTGCCAGCAGCCCAGAGACCGGGACGGAGAACACTGAAGCTTTCTTT.

The rearrangement uses TRBV7-2 and TRBJ2-7; tentatively, D is TRBD2 (6 bases). The length of the CDR3 is 15 residues. Looked up from germline, CDR1 is SGHTA and CDR2 is FQGNSA. Trimming shortened V by 5 bases and J by 4 bases, and 18 bases separated the two germline ends. CDR3 DNA sequence: TGTGCCAGCAGCGTCGCCTCCGGGACTCAGTACGAGCAGTACTTC. Its protein product is CASSVASGTQYEQYF.

This chain joins TRBV28 and TRBJ1-6, with unresolved D. Germline loops: CDR1 MDHEN, CDR2 SYDVKM. The V end was cut by 6 bases, the J end by 8 bases, with 8 bases between. The CDR3 sequence is 12 residues long. The CDR3 DNA follows: TGTGCCAGCAGAATTGGGGATTCACCCCTCCACTTT. Translated, it gives CASRIGDSPLHF.

In its sample, this clone was seen once. The chain employs TRBV9 and TRBJ1-3; a weak D match, TRBD1 (6 bases). This CDR3 has 16 amino acids. V lost 3 bases to trimming and J lost 0 bases, with 13 bases between them. Germline loops: CDR1 SGDLS, CDR2 YYNGEE. This chain's CDR3 is CASSATGTSSGNTIYF. CDR3 sequence (DNA): TGTGCCAGCAGCGCCACAGGGACAAGCTCTGGAAACACCATATATTTT.

This chain links TRBV28 with TRBJ2-6; TRBD2 agrees at 7 bases. V lost 2 bases and J lost 4; bases outside the gene matches: 8. Germline assignment: CDR1 MDHEN and CDR2 SYDVKM. The CDR3 runs 17 residues. The DNA for the CDR3 is TGTGCCAGCAGTTTAAGTGGGAGGGCCATCGGGGCCAACGTCCTGACTTTC. The encoded protein is CASSLSGRAIGANVLTF.

The J gene is TRBJ2-3, the V gene TRBV7-2; D unresolved. CDR3 length: 19 amino acids. V lost 0 bases and J 0 bases, leaving 19 bases between the germline ends. Germline V gene data show CDR1 as SGHTA and CDR2 as FQGNSA. The CDR3 is CASSLAGGRFTSSTDTQYF. The CDR3 nucleotides are TGTGCCAGCAGCTTAGCGGGTGGGCGCTTTACATCAAGCACAGATACGCAGTATTTT.

The chain recombines TRBV6-2 or TRBV6-3 with TRBJ2-7; no clear D. The germline V gene has CDR1 MNHEY and CDR2 SVGEGT. The CDR3 is 15 amino acids. V lost 2 bases and J 5 bases, leaving 16 bases between the germline ends. The DNA for the CDR3 is TGTGCCAGCAGTTACAATCCACTCTTGGGCGACGAGCAGTACTTC. Translated: CASSYNPLLGDEQYF.

V usage is TRBV28 and J usage is TRBJ2-2; 8 bases agree with TRBD2. In germline, CDR1 is MDHEN, CDR2 SYDVKM. The CDR3 spans 17 residues. The trim removed 3 bases at V and 1 base at J, leaving 7 bases unmatched. The CDR3 coding sequence is TGTGCCAGCAGTTTTATCCGACTAGCGCAGAACACCGGGGAGCTGTTTTTT. This gives the protein CASSFIRLAQNTGELFF.

This clone was recorded once. The CDR3 bases are TGTGCCAGCAGCCAAGAAAGTCCACCTGAAGCTTTCTTT. This sequence encodes CASSQESPPEAFF. The chain is built from TRBV4-2 and TRBJ1-1, with unresolved D. The CDR3 loop spans 13 amino acids. The V gene lost 0 bases and the J gene lost 6 bases, with 8 bases spanning the gap. Germline V gene lookup returns CDR1 LGHNA and CDR2 YNFKEQ.

This clone has a handful of counts. This chain joins TRBV28 and TRBJ1-5; D perhaps matches TRBD1 (5 bases). V was pared by 4 bases and J by 6 bases, with 19 bases between. The CDR3 loop spans 16 amino acids. The germline CDR1 and CDR2 sequences are MDHEN and SYDVKM. The CDR3: CASSSPMGTGGQPQHF. For the CDR3, the DNA is TGTGCCAGCAGTTCCCCTATGGGCACCGGGGGTCAGCCCCAGCATTTT. Together with reference TRBV28 and TRBJ1-5, the CDR3 gives the full variable domain: DVKVTQSSRYLVKRTGEKVFLECVQDMDHENMFWYRQDPGLGLRLIYFSYDVKMKEKGDIPEGYSVSREKKERFSLILESASTNQTSMYLCASSSPMGTGGQPQHFGDGTRLSIL.

The chain recombines TRBV5-4 with TRBJ2-3; a weak D match, TRBD1 (5 bases). Per germline, CDR1 SGHNT and CDR2 YYREEE (reference sequence). Trimming stripped 1 base from V and 0 bases from J, with 9 bases between. This CDR3 spans 15 amino acids. CDR3 in DNA: TGTGCCAGCAGCTTGTCCCAGGGTAGCACAGATACGCAGTATTTT. It specifies CASSLSQGSTDTQYF.

V and J are TRBV7-2 and TRBJ2-1; 8 bases are shared with TRBD1. CDR1 SGHTA and CDR2 FQGNSA come from the germline V gene. The CDR3 has 15 amino acids. The J segment lost 2 bases and the V segment lost 5 bases, leaving 5 bases of the junction unmatched. The CDR3: CASSEDRGTYNEQFF. CDR3 coding DNA: TGTGCCAGCAGCGAAGACAGGGGCACCTACAATGAGCAGTTCTTC. Full variable domain (outside the CDR3, taken from reference TRBV7-2 and TRBJ2-1): GAGVSQSPSNKVTEKGKDVELRCDPISGHTALYWYRQSLGQGLEFLIYFQGNSAPDKSGLPSDRFSAERTGGSVSTLTIQRTQQEDSAVYLCASSEDRGTYNEQFFGPGTRLTVL.

The chain recombines TRBV28 with TRBJ2-5; D is possibly TRBD1 (6 bases). The CDR3 extends over 13 amino acids. V was trimmed by 7 bases and J by 5 bases, leaving 14 bases between them. CDR1 and CDR2 (germline): MDHEN, SYDVKM. The CDR3 DNA follows: TGTGCCAGCAAACAGGGCTTTTCGGAGACCCAGTACTTC. Protein: CASKQGFSETQYF.

The chain joins TRBV11-1 to TRBJ2-5, with TRBD2 matching over 12 bases. CDR3 size: 16 residues. The germline gives CDR1 SGHAT, CDR2 FQDESV (reference sequence). The J segment lost 4 bases and the V segment lost 0 bases, leaving 3 bases of the junction unmatched. The chain's CDR3 is CASSLAVLAGGETQYF. Written as DNA, the CDR3 is TGTGCCAGCAGCTTAGCGGTACTAGCGGGGGGAGAGACCCAGTACTTC.

The chain employs TRBV5-1 and TRBJ2-5; D is perhaps TRBD1 (5 bases). The CDR3 runs to 16 residues. Germline CDR1 is SGHRS and CDR2 is YFSETQ. The V and J ends lost 4 bases and 5 bases respectively, with 21 bases between them. The CDR3 coding sequence is TGCGCCAGCAGCGTGGTAGGGGCGACGTCCTGGGAGACCCAGTACTTC. Its translation is CASSVVGATSWETQYF.

The chain uses TRBV7-2 and TRBJ2-3; 10 bases fit TRBD2. J was trimmed by 3 bases and V by 5 bases; bases with no gene match: 5. The germline CDR1 and CDR2 sequences are SGHTA and FQGNSA. CDR3 length: 15 residues. This CDR3 reads CASSASGGATDTQYF. The CDR3 DNA sequence: TGTGCCAGCAGCGCGAGCGGGGGGGCTACAGATACGCAGTATTTT.

The V and J genes are TRBV5-1 and TRBJ2-7, with D tentatively TRBD2 (7 bases). The CDR3 has 15 amino acids. The V gene lost 6 bases and the J gene lost 3 bases, with 19 bases spanning the gap. From germline, CDR1 is SGHRS and CDR2 YFSETQ. The CDR3 here is CASTQGGAEDYEQYF. CDR3 sequence (DNA): TGCGCCAGCACCCAAGGGGGGGCAGAAGACTACGAGCAGTACTTC.

The chain employs TRBV6-1 and TRBJ2-1; D is perhaps TRBD1 or TRBD2 (5 bases each). With 1 base removed from V and 8 bases from J, the gap between germline ends came to 18 bases. CDR1 is MNHNS, CDR2 SASEGT, per germline. The CDR3 length is 16 residues. CDR3 DNA sequence: TGTGCCAGCAGTGAAGGACCGGGACCCTCTATCGATGAGCAGTTCTTC. This gives the protein CASSEGPGPSIDEQFF.